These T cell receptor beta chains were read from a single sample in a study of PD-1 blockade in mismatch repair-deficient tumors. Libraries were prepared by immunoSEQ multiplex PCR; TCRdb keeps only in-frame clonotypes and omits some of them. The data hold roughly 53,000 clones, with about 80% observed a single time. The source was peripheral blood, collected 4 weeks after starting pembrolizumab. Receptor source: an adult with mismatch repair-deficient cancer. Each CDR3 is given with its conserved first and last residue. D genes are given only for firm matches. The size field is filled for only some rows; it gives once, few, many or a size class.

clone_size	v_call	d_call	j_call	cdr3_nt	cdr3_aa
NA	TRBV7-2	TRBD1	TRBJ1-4	TGTGCCAGCAGCTTCGGGAGGGGGCGCGTTGAAAAACTGTTTTTT	CASSFGRGRVEKLFF
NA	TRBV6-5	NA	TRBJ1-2	TGTGCCAGCAGTTCCGGGCCCGACCATGGCCCCTATGGCTACACCTTC	CASSSGPDHGPYGYTF
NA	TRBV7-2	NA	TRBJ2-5	TGTGCCAGCAGCTTACAGGGCAGGGGCCAAGAGACCCAGTACTTC	CASSLQGRGQETQYF
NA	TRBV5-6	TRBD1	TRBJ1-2	TGTGCCAGCAGCCCTCCGGGACAGGGGCCCACTTATGGCTACACCTTC	CASSPPGQGPTYGYTF
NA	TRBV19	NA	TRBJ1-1	TGTGCCAGTAGTATTCAGGGGAGGGGGATGAACACTGAAGCTTTCTTT	CASSIQGRGMNTEAFF
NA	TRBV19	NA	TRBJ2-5	TGTGCCAGTAGTATCTCGAAGGGGTTGCGAGAGACCCAGTACTTC	CASSISKGLRETQYF
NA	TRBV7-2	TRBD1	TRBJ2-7	TGTGCCAGCAGCTTGAAACGGACAGGGGGCGCTTCCTCCTACGAGCAGTACTTC	CASSLKRTGGASSYEQYF
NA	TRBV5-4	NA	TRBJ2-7	TGTGCCAGCAGCTTGGACAGGAGCTACGAGCAGTACTTC	CASSLDRSYEQYF
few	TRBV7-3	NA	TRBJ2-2	TGTGCCAGCAGCTCCGACACCGGGGAGCTGTTTTTT	CASSSDTGELFF
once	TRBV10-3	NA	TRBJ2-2	TGTGCCATCCAAGGGGGGGGAACCGGGGAGCTGTTTTTT	CAIQGGGTGELFF
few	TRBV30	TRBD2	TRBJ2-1	TGTGCCGGGACCGGGAGGGAGTACAATGAGCAGTTCTTC	CAGTGREYNEQFF
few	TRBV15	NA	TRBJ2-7	TGTGCCACCAGCAGAGCCCAGGGGTCAGTCCCCGAGCAGTACTTC	CATSRAQGSVPEQYF
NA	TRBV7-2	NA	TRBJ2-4	TGTGCCAGCAGCTTAGACATAGGCCTACAAAACATTCAGTACTTC	CASSLDIGLQNIQYF
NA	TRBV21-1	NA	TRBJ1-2	TGTGCCAGCAGCAAAGTGGGGGGCCCGGCCGGGGGCTACACCTTC	CASSKVGGPAGGYTF
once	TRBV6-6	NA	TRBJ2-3	TGTGCCAGCAGGGCAGGGTATCTCACAGATACGCAGTATTTT	CASRAGYLTDTQYF
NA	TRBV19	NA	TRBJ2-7	TGTGCCAGTACGGAGCAGGGAACCTACGAGCAGTACTTC	CASTEQGTYEQYF
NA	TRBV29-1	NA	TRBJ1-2	TGCAGCGTTGGGAATCAGGCAGCCGGCAATGGCTACACCTTC	CSVGNQAAGNGYTF
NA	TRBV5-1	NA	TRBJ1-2	TGCGCCAGCAGCGAACGACCCGATAGTGCTGGCTACACCTTC	CASSERPDSAGYTF
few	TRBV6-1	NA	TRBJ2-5	TGTGCCAGCGGGTCCCCAGGGATACAAGAGACCCAGTACTTC	CASGSPGIQETQYF
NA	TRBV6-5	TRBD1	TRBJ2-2	TGTGCCAGCAGAACAACAGGGGACACCGGGGAGCTGTTTTTT	CASRTTGDTGELFF
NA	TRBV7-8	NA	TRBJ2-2	TGTGCCAGCAGCTTAGTTCAGGGAGGCACCGGGGAGCTGTTTTTT	CASSLVQGGTGELFF
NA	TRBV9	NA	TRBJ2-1	TGTGCCAGCAGCGCTAGCTTCTCGGTCAATGAGCAGTTCTTC	CASSASFSVNEQFF
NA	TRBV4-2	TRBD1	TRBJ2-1	TGTGCCAGCAGCCAAGGAACGGGACAGGGGGGTTACAATGAGCAGTTCTTC	CASSQGTGQGGYNEQFF
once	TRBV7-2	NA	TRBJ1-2	TGTGCCAGCAGCTCTGGGGTTGGGTATGGCTACACCTTC	CASSSGVGYGYTF
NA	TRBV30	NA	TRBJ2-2	TGTGCCTGGAGGGGGGACACCGGGGAGCTGTTTTTT	CAWRGDTGELFF
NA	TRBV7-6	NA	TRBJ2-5	TGTGCCAGCAGCTTAGCGCCAAGCGTCCAAGAGACCCAGTACTTC	CASSLAPSVQETQYF
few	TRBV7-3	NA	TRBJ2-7	TGTGCCAGCAGCTTAGATTCCGGGCTAGCCTACGAGCAGTACTTC	CASSLDSGLAYEQYF
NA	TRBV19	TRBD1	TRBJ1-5	TGTGCCAGTAGTTCCGACAGGGGCCTACTGCAGCCCCAGCATTTT	CASSSDRGLLQPQHF
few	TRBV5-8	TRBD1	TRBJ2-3	TGTGCCAGCAGCCCCCGACAGGGACACACAGATACGCAGTATTTT	CASSPRQGHTDTQYF
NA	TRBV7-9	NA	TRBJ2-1	TGTGCCAGCAGCTTAAACCTCCGGGACTCCGCCTACAATGAGCAGTTCTTC	CASSLNLRDSAYNEQFF
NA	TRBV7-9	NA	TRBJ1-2	TGTGCCAGCAGCTTAGGGGATTTACAGGGTATAAGAGGCTACACCTTC	CASSLGDLQGIRGYTF
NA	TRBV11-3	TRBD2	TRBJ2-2	TGTGCCAGCAGCTTAGACGGGAGGGCCACCGGGGAGCTGTTTTTT	CASSLDGRATGELFF
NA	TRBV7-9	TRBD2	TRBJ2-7	TGTGCCAGCAGCTTATTTGGCTTAGCGGGAGTACGGTACGAGCAGTACTTC	CASSLFGLAGVRYEQYF
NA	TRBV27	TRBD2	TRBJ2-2	TGTGCCAGCAGTTCCAGGACTAGCGGGAGTTGGGAGCTGTTTTTT	CASSSRTSGSWELFF
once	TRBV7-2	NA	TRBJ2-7	TGTGCCAGCACCCCAATGCGGGCCATCACGGTGCAGTACTTC	CASTPMRAITVQYF
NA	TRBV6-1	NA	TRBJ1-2	TGTGCCAGCAGGGAGGGAGGTGCTAACTATGGCTACACCTTC	CASREGGANYGYTF
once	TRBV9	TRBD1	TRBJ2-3	TGTGCCAGCAGCGTAGGGTTAGGGACAGGGTTAGGGGATACGCAGTATTTT	CASSVGLGTGLGDTQYF
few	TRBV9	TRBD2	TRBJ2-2	TGTGCCAGCAGCATCCACTCGAGTCTGGGACTAGCGGGAGGGGGATGGACCGGGGAGCTGTTTTTT	CASSIHSSLGLAGGGWTGELFF
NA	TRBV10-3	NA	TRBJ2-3	TGTGCCATCAGTGATCCCTCGGGAACAGATACGCAGTATTTT	CAISDPSGTDTQYF
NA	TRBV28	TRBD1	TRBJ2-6	TGTGCCAGCACCCGAGACAGGGCTGGGGCCAACGTCCTGACTTTC	CASTRDRAGANVLTF
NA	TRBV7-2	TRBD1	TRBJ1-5	TGTGCCAGCAGCGGACAGGCTATCAATCAGCCCCAGCATTTT	CASSGQAINQPQHF
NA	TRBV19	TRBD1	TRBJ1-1	TGTGCCAGTATGGGACAGTTGAACACTGAAGCTTTCTTT	CASMGQLNTEAFF
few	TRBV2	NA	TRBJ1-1	TGTGCCAGCAGCGCGATACAGACCAACACTGAAGCTTTCTTT	CASSAIQTNTEAFF
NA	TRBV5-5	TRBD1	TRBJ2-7	TGTGCCAGCAGCCCACGACAGGGTAATTACGAGCAGTACTTC	CASSPRQGNYEQYF
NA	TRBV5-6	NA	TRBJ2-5	TGTGCCAGCAGCGTGACCCCAACCCCAGGAGAGACCCAGTACTTC	CASSVTPTPGETQYF
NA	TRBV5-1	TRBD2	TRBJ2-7	TGCGCCAGCAGCTTGGAATTTGTAGCGGGACGGGCCTACGAGCAGTACTTC	CASSLEFVAGRAYEQYF
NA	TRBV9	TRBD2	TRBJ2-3	TGTGCCAGCAGCGTAGGGGCGGGAGGAGGCACAGATACGCAGTATTTT	CASSVGAGGGTDTQYF
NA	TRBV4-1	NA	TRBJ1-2	TGCGCCAGCAGCCAAGATGGAGGAAAACATGGCTACACCTTC	CASSQDGGKHGYTF
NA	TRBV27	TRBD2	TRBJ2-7	TGTGCCAGCAGTTGGTCGGCGGGGGGCTCCTACGAGCAGTACTTC	CASSWSAGGSYEQYF
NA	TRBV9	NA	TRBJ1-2	TGTGCCAGCAGCGACAGGGAGAACTATGGCTACACCTTC	CASSDRENYGYTF
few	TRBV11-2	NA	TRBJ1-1	TGTGCCAGCAGCTCCAGGCAGGGGAACACTGAAGCTTTCTTT	CASSSRQGNTEAFF